This T cell receptor (beta chain) was retrieved from a study of identical twins. This clonotype was observed at least ten times. Using its own MiXCR run on the 5' RACE reads, TCRdb lists one record per CDR3 protein. The repertoire holds 650,000 to 750,000 distinct CDR3 sequences, about 20% seen once, with 4.3% in the top ten. The CDR3 extends over 18 amino acids. V lost 8 bases, J lost 0 bases, and 28 bases lay in between. Germline CDR1 DFQATT, CDR2 SNEGSKA (reference sequence). The sample also formed part of further work on T cells expressing NK-cell markers.

The J gene is TRBJ1-1, the V gene TRBV20-1, with D possibly TRBD1 on 6 matching bases. This receptor was taken from a woman between 18 and 30 years old in good health. Source material: PBMCs. CDR3: CSILKPKNLGGLNTEAFF. The DNA for the CDR3 is TGCAGTATTTTAAAGCCGAAAAATTTAGGGGGGTTGAACACTGAAGCTTTCTTT.